What follows describes a single T cell receptor (beta chain). This sample was included in a study of blood T cell repertoires in COVID-19. Here immunoSEQ multiplex PCR was the method, and the copy in TCRdb shows in-frame clones only, minus some. The sample yields some 240,000 clones, roughly 82% seen once. The sequence derives from a man aged 45-65 years with active or convalescent COVID-19. Input material: peripheral blood.

CDR3 amino acids: CASSIDGGAYNEQFF. In DNA form, the CDR3 reads TGTGCCAGTAGTATAGATGGAGGAGCCTACAATGAGCAGTTCTTC. V gene TRBV19 combines with J gene TRBJ2-1; D is perhaps TRBD2 (5 bases). In germline, CDR1 is LNHDA, CDR2 SQIVND (reference sequence). This CDR3 comprises 15 residues. V gave up 0 bases and J gave up 2 bases, with 8 bases separating them. Drawing the rest from reference TRBV19 and TRBJ2-1, the complete variable domain is DGGITQSPKYLFRKEGQNVTLSCEQNLNHDAMYWYRQDPGQGLRLIYYSQIVNDFQKGDIAEGYSVSREKKESFPLTVTSAQKNPTAFYLCASSIDGGAYNEQFFGPGTRLTVL.